This TCR beta chain originates from a study of control samples from healthy donors and cancer patients. Measured with immunoSEQ multiplex PCR; TCRdb has only the in-frame clones, and not every one. The data show roughly 400,000 clones, approximately 90% seen once. Germline values: CDR1 SGDLS, CDR2 YYNGEE. Trimming cost V 1 base and J 1 base, with 14 bases left between them. The CDR3 has 16 amino acids. The rearrangement links TRBV9 to TRBJ1-1; possibly TRBD1 for D (6 bases). Sequencing was carried out using PBMCs. The TCR originated in a man in his forties with head and neck cancer. CDR3 DNA sequence: TGTGCCAGCAGCGTAAACTACAGGGAACCGAACACTGAAGCTTTCTTT. Protein: CASSVNYREPNTEAFF.